This TCR beta chain was retrieved from a study of blood T cell repertoires in COVID-19. In the authors' methods: Estimates of nucleated cell counts were drawn from the amplification of reference gene primers. Profiling relied on immunoSEQ multiplex PCR, and the TCRdb table lists in-frame clones only, not all of them. V and J calls and clone size come straight from that table; D and trimming were deduced from the DNA. The sample lists 300,000 to 350,000 clones, 90% occurring once. This CDR3 spans 13 amino acids. The germline V gene has CDR1 PRHDT and CDR2 FYEKMQ (reference sequence). Between the trimmed V and J ends, which lost 5 bases and 1 base, there was a span of 9 bases.

The chain couples TRBV13 to TRBJ2-7; no firm D call. The sequence came from a woman in her thirties or forties with COVID-19, enrolled during active disease. Material for sequencing was peripheral blood. This chain's CDR3 is CASSPVWSYEQYF. For the CDR3, the DNA is TGTGCCAGCAGCCCGGTTTGGTCCTACGAGCAGTACTTC.